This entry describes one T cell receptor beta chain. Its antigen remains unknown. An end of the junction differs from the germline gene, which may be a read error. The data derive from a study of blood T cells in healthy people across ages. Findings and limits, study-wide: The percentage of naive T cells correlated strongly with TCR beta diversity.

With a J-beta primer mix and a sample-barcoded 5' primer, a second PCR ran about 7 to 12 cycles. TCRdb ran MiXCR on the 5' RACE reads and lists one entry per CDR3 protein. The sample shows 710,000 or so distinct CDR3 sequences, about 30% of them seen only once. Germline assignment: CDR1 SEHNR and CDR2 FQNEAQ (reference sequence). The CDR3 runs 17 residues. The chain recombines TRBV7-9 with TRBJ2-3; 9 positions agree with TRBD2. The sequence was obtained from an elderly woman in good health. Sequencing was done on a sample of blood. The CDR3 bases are TGTGCCATCAGCTCTGCTCCTAGCGGGGTGCGCACAGATACGCAGTATTTT. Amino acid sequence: CAISSAPSGVRTDTQYF.